A selection of T cell receptor beta chains follows, all from one sample in a study of T cell repertoires in cytomegalovirus infection. MiXCR was run by TCRdb on the reads, yielding one entry per CDR3 protein. This table has 150,000 to 200,000 distinct CDR3 sequences, roughly a sixth appearing once. The sequencing sample was made of CD8+ T cells from PBMCs. All receptors come from a human donor in good health (CMV status not recorded). Some clones in this sample may be carry-over from other donors' samples. The CDR3 runs from the conserved cysteine through the conserved F or W. The order of the fields is D gene, V gene, J gene, clone size, CDR3 length, CDR3 protein, CDR3 DNA. A D gene is named only where the DNA matches it firmly. Not all rows give a size; the values are once, few, many and, for expanded clones, a class.

d_call: -; v_call: TRBV20-1; j_call: TRBJ2-1; clone_size: few; cdr3_length: 15; cdr3_aa: CSADIAGRSYNEQFF; cdr3_nt: TGCAGTGCCGATATCGCAGGCCGCTCCTACAATGAGCAGTTCTTC
d_call: -; v_call: TRBV12-3/TRBV12-4; j_call: TRBJ1-3; clone_size: few; cdr3_length: 16; cdr3_aa: CASSFEQEYSGNTIYF; cdr3_nt: TGTGCCAGCAGTTTTGAACAGGAATACTCTGGAAACACCATATATTTT
d_call: -; v_call: TRBV29-1; j_call: TRBJ1-2; clone_size: -; cdr3_length: 12; cdr3_aa: CSVGPVGTGYTF; cdr3_nt: TGCAGCGTTGGACCCGTAGGGACCGGCTACACCTTC
d_call: -; v_call: TRBV6-2/TRBV6-3; j_call: TRBJ2-3; clone_size: -; cdr3_length: 14; cdr3_aa: CASSYSGAPDTQYF; cdr3_nt: TGTGCCAGCAGTTACTCGGGGGCCCCAGATACGCAGTATTTT
d_call: TRBD2; v_call: TRBV19; j_call: TRBJ2-3; clone_size: -; cdr3_length: 14; cdr3_aa: CASSPPGGGHTQYF; cdr3_nt: TGTGCCAGTAGTCCGCCGGGGGGGGGTCATACGCAGTATTTT
d_call: -; v_call: TRBV7-9; j_call: TRBJ2-4; clone_size: -; cdr3_length: 15; cdr3_aa: CASSQQGMAKNIQYF; cdr3_nt: TGTGCCAGCAGCCAGCAGGGGATGGCCAAAAACATTCAGTACTTC
d_call: -; v_call: TRBV7-9; j_call: TRBJ2-7; clone_size: few; cdr3_length: 13; cdr3_aa: CASRSRDGDEQYF; cdr3_nt: TGTGCCAGCAGATCCCGGGACGGAGACGAGCAGTACTTC
d_call: -; v_call: TRBV9; j_call: TRBJ1-1; clone_size: few; cdr3_length: 14; cdr3_aa: CASSPQEGGTEAFF; cdr3_nt: TGTGCCAGCAGCCCCCAAGAGGGAGGGACTGAAGCTTTCTTT
d_call: -; v_call: TRBV5-4; j_call: TRBJ1-2; clone_size: few; cdr3_length: 12; cdr3_aa: CASSLDSLGADF; cdr3_nt: TGTGCCAGCAGCTTGGATAGTCTGGGTGCGGACTTC
d_call: -; v_call: TRBV6-6; j_call: TRBJ2-3; clone_size: few; cdr3_length: 13; cdr3_aa: CASSWTFTDTQYF; cdr3_nt: TGTGCCAGCAGTTGGACCTTCACAGATACGCAGTATTTT
d_call: TRBD1; v_call: TRBV5-6; j_call: TRBJ1-1; clone_size: -; cdr3_length: 17; cdr3_aa: CASSRWTGTLKNTEAFF; cdr3_nt: TGTGCCAGCAGCCGGTGGACAGGGACCCTAAAGAACACTGAAGCTTTCTTT
d_call: -; v_call: TRBV12-3/TRBV12-4; j_call: TRBJ2-1; clone_size: -; cdr3_length: 15; cdr3_aa: CASTMAGRSYNEQFF; cdr3_nt: TGTGCCAGCACTATGGCGGGTCGCTCCTACAATGAGCAGTTCTTC
d_call: -; v_call: TRBV20-1; j_call: TRBJ1-6; clone_size: few; cdr3_length: 16; cdr3_aa: CSASLFRTSANSPLHF; cdr3_nt: TGCAGTGCTTCCCTTTTCAGGACAAGCGCTAATTCACCCCTCCACTTT
d_call: -; v_call: TRBV5-6; j_call: TRBJ2-1; clone_size: -; cdr3_length: 12; cdr3_aa: CVSSPFGNEQFF; cdr3_nt: TGTGTCAGCAGCCCCTTTGGTAATGAGCAGTTCTTC
d_call: -; v_call: TRBV7-8; j_call: TRBJ2-4; clone_size: few; cdr3_length: 16; cdr3_aa: CASSRGGTLAKNIQYF; cdr3_nt: TGTGCCAGCAGCCGAGGGGGGACTCTAGCCAAAAACATTCAGTACTTC
d_call: -; v_call: TRBV7-9; j_call: TRBJ2-7; clone_size: -; cdr3_length: 14; cdr3_aa: CASSLDFGVNEQYF; cdr3_nt: TGTGCCAGCAGCTTAGATTTTGGGGTGAACGAGCAGTACTTC
d_call: -; v_call: TRBV2; j_call: TRBJ1-1; clone_size: -; cdr3_length: 15; cdr3_aa: CASSEGGFMNTEAFF; cdr3_nt: TGTGCCAGCAGTGAAGGGGGTTTCATGAACACTGAAGCTTTCTTT
d_call: -; v_call: TRBV12-3/TRBV12-4; j_call: TRBJ2-2; clone_size: -; cdr3_length: 13; cdr3_aa: CASSNLYTGELFF; cdr3_nt: TGTGCCAGCAGTAACTTATACACCGGGGAGCTGTTTTTT
d_call: TRBD1; v_call: TRBV27; j_call: TRBJ1-1; clone_size: -; cdr3_length: 15; cdr3_aa: CASSLWAGGRAEAFF; cdr3_nt: TGTGCCAGCAGTTTATGGGCAGGGGGGAGAGCTGAAGCTTTCTTT
d_call: -; v_call: TRBV7-2; j_call: TRBJ1-1; clone_size: many; cdr3_length: 15; cdr3_aa: CASSQEWGRNTEAFF; cdr3_nt: TGTGCCAGCAGCCAGGAGTGGGGGCGGAACACTGAAGCTTTCTTT
d_call: -; v_call: TRBV12-3/TRBV12-4; j_call: TRBJ1-2; clone_size: few; cdr3_length: 16; cdr3_aa: CASSSSDSVSNYGYTF; cdr3_nt: TGTGCCAGCAGTTCCTCGGACAGTGTTTCTAACTATGGCTACACCTTC
d_call: TRBD2; v_call: TRBV7-2; j_call: TRBJ2-7; clone_size: -; cdr3_length: 15; cdr3_aa: CASTLAGGLSYEQYF; cdr3_nt: TGTGCCAGCACCTTAGCGGGGGGCCTCTCCTACGAGCAGTACTTC
d_call: -; v_call: TRBV6-2/TRBV6-3; j_call: TRBJ1-5; clone_size: many; cdr3_length: 19; cdr3_aa: CASSYSGTEDVYSNQPQHF; cdr3_nt: TGTGCCAGCAGTTACTCCGGGACTGAGGATGTCTATAGCAATCAGCCCCAGCATTTT
d_call: TRBD1; v_call: TRBV6-5; j_call: TRBJ1-4; clone_size: -; cdr3_length: 23; cdr3_aa: CASSWSNYEGQGHPATTNEKLFF; cdr3_nt: TGTGCCAGCAGCTGGAGTAACTACGAAGGACAGGGCCACCCAGCTACAACTAATGAAAAACTGTTTTTT
d_call: -; v_call: TRBV27; j_call: TRBJ1-2; clone_size: -; cdr3_length: 11; cdr3_aa: CASMSNYGYTF; cdr3_nt: TGTGCCAGCATGTCGAACTATGGCTACACCTTC
d_call: -; v_call: TRBV7-9; j_call: TRBJ2-3; clone_size: -; cdr3_length: 12; cdr3_aa: CAERGSTDTQYF; cdr3_nt: TGTGCCGAACGGGGGTCCACAGATACGCAGTATTTT
d_call: TRBD2; v_call: TRBV20-1; j_call: TRBJ2-3; clone_size: -; cdr3_length: 15; cdr3_aa: CSASSSGTGTDTQYF; cdr3_nt: TGCAGTGCTAGTAGTAGCGGGACTGGCACAGATACGCAGTATTTT
d_call: -; v_call: TRBV4-2; j_call: TRBJ1-5; clone_size: few; cdr3_length: 14; cdr3_aa: CASSQEVGNQPQHF; cdr3_nt: TGTGCCAGCAGCCAAGAAGTCGGAAATCAGCCCCAGCATTTT
d_call: -; v_call: TRBV28; j_call: TRBJ1-1; clone_size: few; cdr3_length: 15; cdr3_aa: CASSLSRFWQYEAFF; cdr3_nt: TGTGCCAGCAGTTTATCGCGTTTCTGGCAGTATGAAGCTTTCTTT
d_call: TRBD2; v_call: TRBV15; j_call: TRBJ2-1; clone_size: few; cdr3_length: 16; cdr3_aa: CATSSAFRTSGGEQFF; cdr3_nt: TGTGCCACCAGCAGCGCATTCCGGACTAGCGGGGGCGAGCAGTTCTTC